These 2 T cell receptor beta chains came from one sample sequenced in a study of blood T cell repertoires in COVID-19. Sequenced by immunoSEQ multiplex PCR; TCRdb stores in-frame clones only, minus some. Among 170,000 or so clones listed, around 84% were seen once. The source material was peripheral blood. These TCRs come from a man aged 55 to 70 with COVID-19, enrolled during active disease.

The rearrangement uses TRBV6-4 and TRBJ1-2; D not resolved. The CDR3 spans 14 residues. The V gene's germline CDR1 is MRHNA and CDR2 SNTAGT. V was pared by 6 bases and J by 4 bases, with 15 bases between. CDR3 sequence reads: CASSPAGVPYGYTF. CDR3 DNA sequence: TGTGCCAGCAGCCCGGCGGGCGTTCCCTATGGCTACACCTTC.

This clone was observed a single time. This chain uses TRBV28 with TRBJ1-3; D ambiguous. The V gene's germline CDR1 is MDHEN and CDR2 SYDVKM. V lost 5 bases, J lost 0 bases, and 11 bases lay in between. The CDR3 contains 15 residues. The DNA of the CDR3 is TGTGCCAGCAGTCTCCCCACAGCCTCTGGAAACACCATATATTTT. Residues: CASSLPTASGNTIYF.